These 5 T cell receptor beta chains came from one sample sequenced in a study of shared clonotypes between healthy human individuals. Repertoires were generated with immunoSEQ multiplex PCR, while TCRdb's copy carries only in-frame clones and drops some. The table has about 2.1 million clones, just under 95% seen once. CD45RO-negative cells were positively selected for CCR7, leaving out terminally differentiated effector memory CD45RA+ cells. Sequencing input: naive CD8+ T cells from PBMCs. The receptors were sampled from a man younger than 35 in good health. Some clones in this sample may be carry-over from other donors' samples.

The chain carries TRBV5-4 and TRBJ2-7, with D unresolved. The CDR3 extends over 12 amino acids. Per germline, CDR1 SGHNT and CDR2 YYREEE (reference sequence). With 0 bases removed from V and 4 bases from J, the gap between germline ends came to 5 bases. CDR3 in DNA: TGTGCCAGCAGCTTGGATGTATACGAGCAGTACTTC. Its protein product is CASSLDVYEQYF.

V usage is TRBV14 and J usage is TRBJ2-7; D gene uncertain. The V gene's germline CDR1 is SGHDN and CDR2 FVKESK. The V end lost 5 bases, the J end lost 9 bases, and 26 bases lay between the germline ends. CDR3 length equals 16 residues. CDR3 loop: CASSTHRHGPHWGQYF. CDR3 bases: TGTGCCAGCAGCACCCACCGACACGGGCCGCACTGGGGGCAGTACTTC.

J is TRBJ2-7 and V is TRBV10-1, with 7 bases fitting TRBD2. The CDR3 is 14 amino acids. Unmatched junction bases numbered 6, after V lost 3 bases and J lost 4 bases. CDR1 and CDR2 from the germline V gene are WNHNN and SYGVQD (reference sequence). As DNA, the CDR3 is TGCGCCAGCAGTGATGCGGGGGTTGGTTACGAGCAGTACTTC. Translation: CASSDAGVGYEQYF.

In DNA form, the CDR3 reads TGTGCCAGCAGGACCTCCTTAGAGCAGTACTTC. Translating gives CASRTSLEQYF. The chain carries TRBV6-6 and TRBJ2-7; D gene uncertain. With 6 bases removed from V and 7 bases from J, the gap between germline ends came to 10 bases. Germline CDR1 and CDR2: MNHNY and SVGAGI (reference sequence). The CDR3 is 11 amino acids.

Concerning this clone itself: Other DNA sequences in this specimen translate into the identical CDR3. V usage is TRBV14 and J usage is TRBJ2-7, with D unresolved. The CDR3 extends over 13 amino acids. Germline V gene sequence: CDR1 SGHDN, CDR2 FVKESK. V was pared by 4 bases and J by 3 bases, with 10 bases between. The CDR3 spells CASSLSGDYEQYF. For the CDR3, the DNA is TGTGCCAGCAGCCTATCGGGCGACTACGAGCAGTACTTC.